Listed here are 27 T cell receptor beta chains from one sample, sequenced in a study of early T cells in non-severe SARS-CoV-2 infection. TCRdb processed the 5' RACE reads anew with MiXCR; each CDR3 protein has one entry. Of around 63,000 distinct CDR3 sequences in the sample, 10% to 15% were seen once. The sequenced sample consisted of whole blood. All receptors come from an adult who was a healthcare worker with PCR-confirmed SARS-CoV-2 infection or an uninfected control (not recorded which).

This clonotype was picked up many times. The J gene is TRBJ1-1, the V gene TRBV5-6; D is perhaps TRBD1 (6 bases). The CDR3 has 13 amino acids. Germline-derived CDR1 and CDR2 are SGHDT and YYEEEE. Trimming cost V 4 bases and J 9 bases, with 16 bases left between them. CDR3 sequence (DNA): TGTGCCAGCAGCCCAAGGGCAGGGGAAAAAGCTTTCTTT. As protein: CASSPRAGEKAFF. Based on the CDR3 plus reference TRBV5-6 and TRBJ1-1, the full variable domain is DAGVTQSPTHLIKTRGQQVTLRCSPKSGHDTVSWYQQALGQGPQFIFQYYEEEERQRGNFPDRFSGHQFPNYSSELNVNALLLGDSALYLCASSPRAGEKAFFGQGTRLTVV.

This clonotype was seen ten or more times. CDR3: CASSLAPGIDTEAFF. The CDR3 coding sequence is TGTGCCAGCAGTTTAGCGCCGGGGATCGACACTGAAGCTTTCTTT. This rearrangement joins TRBV12-3 or TRBV12-4 to TRBJ1-1; D not certain. The CDR3 is 15 amino acids. V lost 0 bases, J lost 3 bases, and 11 bases lay in between.

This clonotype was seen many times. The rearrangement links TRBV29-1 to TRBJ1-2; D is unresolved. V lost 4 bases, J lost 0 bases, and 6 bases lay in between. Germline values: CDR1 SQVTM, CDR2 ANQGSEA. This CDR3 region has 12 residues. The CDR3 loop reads CSVVATNYGYTF. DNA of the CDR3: TGCAGCGTTGTGGCGACTAACTATGGCTACACCTTC.

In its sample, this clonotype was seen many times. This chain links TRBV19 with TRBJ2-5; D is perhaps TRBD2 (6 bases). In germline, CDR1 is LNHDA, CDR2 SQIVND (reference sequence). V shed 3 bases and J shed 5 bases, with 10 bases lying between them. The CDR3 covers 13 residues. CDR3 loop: CASSIGGRETQYF. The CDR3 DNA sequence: TGTGCCAGTAGTATCGGGGGTCGTGAGACCCAGTACTTC.

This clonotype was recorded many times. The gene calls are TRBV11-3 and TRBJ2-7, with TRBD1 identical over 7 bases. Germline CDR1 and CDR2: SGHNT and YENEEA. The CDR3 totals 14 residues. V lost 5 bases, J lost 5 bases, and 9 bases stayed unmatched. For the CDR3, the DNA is TGTGCCAGCAGCCTGAGGGGGCGCCAGGACGAGCAGTACTTC. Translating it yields CASSLRGRQDEQYF.

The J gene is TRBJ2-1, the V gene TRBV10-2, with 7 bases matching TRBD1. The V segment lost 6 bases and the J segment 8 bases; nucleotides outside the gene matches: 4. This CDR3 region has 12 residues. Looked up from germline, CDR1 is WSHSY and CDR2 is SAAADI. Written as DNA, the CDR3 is TGCGCCAGCAGACAGGGGCCCTATGAGCAGTTCTTC. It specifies CASRQGPYEQFF.

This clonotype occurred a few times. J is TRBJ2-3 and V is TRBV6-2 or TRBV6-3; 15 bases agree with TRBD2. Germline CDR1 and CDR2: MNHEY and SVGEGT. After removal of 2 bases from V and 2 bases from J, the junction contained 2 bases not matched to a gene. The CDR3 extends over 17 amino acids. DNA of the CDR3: TGTGCCAGCAGTTACGGGACTAGCGGGGGGCTCACAGATACGCAGTATTTT. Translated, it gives CASSYGTSGGLTDTQYF.

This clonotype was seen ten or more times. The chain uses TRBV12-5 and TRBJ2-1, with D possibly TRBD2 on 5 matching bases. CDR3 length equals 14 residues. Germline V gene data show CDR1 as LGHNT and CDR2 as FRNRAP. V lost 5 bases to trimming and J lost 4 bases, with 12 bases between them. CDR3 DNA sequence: TGTGCTAGTGGTCCGCCGACTATATACAATGAGCAGTTCTTC. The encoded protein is CASGPPTIYNEQFF. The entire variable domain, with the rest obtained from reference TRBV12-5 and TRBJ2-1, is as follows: DARVTQTPRHKVTEMGQEVTMRCQPILGHNTVFWYRQTMMQGLELLAYFRNRAPLDDSGMPKDRFSAEMPDATLATLKIQPSEPRDSAVYFCASGPPTIYNEQFFGPGTRLTVL.

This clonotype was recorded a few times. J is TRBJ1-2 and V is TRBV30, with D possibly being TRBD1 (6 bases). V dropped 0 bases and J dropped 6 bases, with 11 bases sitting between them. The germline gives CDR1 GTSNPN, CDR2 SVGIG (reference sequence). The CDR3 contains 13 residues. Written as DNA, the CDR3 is TGTGCCTGGAGTGTTCGACAGGTCGATGGCTACACCTTC. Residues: CAWSVRQVDGYTF.

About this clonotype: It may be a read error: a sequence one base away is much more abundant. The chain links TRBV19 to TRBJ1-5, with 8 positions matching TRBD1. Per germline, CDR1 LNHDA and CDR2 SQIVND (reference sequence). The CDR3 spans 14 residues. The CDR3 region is CSSSIRTGRQPQHF. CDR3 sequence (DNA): TGTTCCAGTAGTATCAGGACAGGGAGACAGCCCCAGCATTTT.

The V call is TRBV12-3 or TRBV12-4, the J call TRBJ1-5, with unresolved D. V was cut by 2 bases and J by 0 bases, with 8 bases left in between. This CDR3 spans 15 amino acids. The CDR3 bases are TGTGCCAGCAGTTTAATGGGGAATAGCAATCAGCCCCAGCATTTT. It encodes CASSLMGNSNQPQHF.

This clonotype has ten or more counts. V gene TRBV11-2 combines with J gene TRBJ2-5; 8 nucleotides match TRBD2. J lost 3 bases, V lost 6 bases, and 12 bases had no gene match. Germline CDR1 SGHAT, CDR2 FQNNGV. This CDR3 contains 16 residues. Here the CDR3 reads CASRDGGGGPEETQYF. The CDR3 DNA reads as TGTGCCAGCAGAGACGGGGGCGGGGGGCCCGAAGAGACCCAGTACTTC.

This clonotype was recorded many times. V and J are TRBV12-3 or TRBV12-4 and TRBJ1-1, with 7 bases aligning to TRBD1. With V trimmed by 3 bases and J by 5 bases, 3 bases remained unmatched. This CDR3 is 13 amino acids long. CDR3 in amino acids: CASSLYRGTEAFF. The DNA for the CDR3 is TGTGCCAGCAGTTTGTACAGGGGAACTGAAGCTTTCTTT.

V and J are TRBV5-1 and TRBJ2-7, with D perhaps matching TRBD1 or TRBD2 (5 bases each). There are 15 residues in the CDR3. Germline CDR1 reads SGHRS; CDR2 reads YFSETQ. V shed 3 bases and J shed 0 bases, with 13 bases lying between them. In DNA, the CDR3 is TGCGCCAGCAGCTCCTCGAAAGGGACCTCCTACGAGCAGTACTTC. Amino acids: CASSSSKGTSYEQYF. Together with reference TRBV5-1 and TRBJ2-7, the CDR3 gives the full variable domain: KAGVTQTPRYLIKTRGQQVTLSCSPISGHRSVSWYQQTPGQGLQFLFEYFSETQRNKGNFPGRFSGRQFSNSRSEMNVSTLELGDSALYLCASSSSKGTSYEQYFGPGTRLTVT.

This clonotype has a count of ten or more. CDR3 sequence: CASSLAPGGGLYEQFF. In nucleotides, the CDR3 is TGTGCCAGCAGTTTAGCTCCGGGGGGCGGATTATATGAGCAGTTCTTC. This chain uses TRBV12-3 or TRBV12-4 with TRBJ2-1, with D perhaps TRBD2 (7 bases). The V end lost 0 bases, the J end lost 8 bases, and 17 bases lay between the germline ends. The CDR3 totals 16 residues.

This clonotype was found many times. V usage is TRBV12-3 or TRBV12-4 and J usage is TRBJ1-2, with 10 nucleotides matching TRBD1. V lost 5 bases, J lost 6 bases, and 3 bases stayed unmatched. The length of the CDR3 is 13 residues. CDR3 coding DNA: TGTGCCAGCAGTCCCGGGACAGGGGATGGCTACACCTTC. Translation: CASSPGTGDGYTF.

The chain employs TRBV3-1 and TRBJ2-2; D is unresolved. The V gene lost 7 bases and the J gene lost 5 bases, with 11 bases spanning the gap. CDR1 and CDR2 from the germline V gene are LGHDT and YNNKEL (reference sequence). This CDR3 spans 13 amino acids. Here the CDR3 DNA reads TGTGCCAGCAACTTTGGAAATACCGGGGAGCTGTTTTTT. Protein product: CASNFGNTGELFF.

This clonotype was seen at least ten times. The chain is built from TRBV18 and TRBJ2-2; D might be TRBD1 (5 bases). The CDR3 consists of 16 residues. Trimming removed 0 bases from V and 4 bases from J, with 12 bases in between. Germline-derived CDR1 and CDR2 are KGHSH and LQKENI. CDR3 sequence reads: CASSPPPQGTTGELFF. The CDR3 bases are TGTGCCAGCTCACCACCGCCCCAGGGCACCACCGGGGAGCTGTTTTTT.

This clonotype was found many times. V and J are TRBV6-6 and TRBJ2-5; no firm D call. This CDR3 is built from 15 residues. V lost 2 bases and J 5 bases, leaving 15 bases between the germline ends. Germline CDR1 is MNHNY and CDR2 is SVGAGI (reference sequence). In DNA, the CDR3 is TGTGCCAGCAGTTACCCGCCGGTATGGGGTGAGACCCAGTACTTC. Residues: CASSYPPVWGETQYF.

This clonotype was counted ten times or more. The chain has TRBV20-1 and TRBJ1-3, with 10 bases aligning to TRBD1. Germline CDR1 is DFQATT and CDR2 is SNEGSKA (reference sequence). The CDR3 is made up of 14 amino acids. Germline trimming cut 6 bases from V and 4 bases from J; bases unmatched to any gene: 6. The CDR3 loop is CSAGDRGVGNTIYF. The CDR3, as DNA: TGCAGTGCGGGGGACAGGGGAGTGGGAAACACCATATATTTT.

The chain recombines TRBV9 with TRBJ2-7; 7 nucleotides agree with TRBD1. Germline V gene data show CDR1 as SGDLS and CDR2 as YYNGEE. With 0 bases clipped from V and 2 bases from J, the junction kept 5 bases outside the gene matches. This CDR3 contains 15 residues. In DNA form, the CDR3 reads TGTGCCAGCAGCGTAGGTACAGGGGTGGCCTACGAGCAGTACTTC. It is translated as CASSVGTGVAYEQYF.

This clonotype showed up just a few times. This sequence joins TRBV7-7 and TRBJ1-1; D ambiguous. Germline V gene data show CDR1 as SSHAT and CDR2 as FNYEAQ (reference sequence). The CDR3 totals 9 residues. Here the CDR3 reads CASVPGAFF. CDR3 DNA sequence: TGTGCTAGCGTGCCTGGGGCTTTCTTT.

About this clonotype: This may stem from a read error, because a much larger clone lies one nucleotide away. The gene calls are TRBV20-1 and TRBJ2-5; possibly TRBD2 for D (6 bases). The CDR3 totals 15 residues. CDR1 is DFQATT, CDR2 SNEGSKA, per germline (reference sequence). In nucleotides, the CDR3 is TGCAGTGCTAGCCCCCCAGGGACTTTCCAAAAGACCCAGTACTTC. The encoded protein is CSASPPGTFQKTQYF.

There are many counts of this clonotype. In nucleotides, the CDR3 is TGTGCCTGGAGCCCAGGCAGCGGGGGGCAAGAGACCCAGTACTTC. It specifies CAWSPGSGGQETQYF. The chain has TRBV30 and TRBJ2-5; 9 nucleotides agree with TRBD2. V trimming: 3 bases; J trimming: 2 bases; junction bases outside the gene matches: 7. Germline values: CDR1 GTSNPN, CDR2 SVGIG (reference sequence). The CDR3 is 15 residues long.

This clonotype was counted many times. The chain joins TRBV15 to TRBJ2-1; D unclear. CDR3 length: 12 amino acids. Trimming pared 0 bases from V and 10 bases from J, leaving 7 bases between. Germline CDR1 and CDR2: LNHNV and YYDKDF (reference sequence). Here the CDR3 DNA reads TGTGCCACCAGCAGAGATTTGGGGGAGCAGTTCTTC. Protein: CATSRDLGEQFF. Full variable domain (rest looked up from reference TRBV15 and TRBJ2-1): DAMVIQNPRYQVTQFGKPVTLSCSQTLNHNVMYWYQQKSSQAPKLLFHYYDKDFNNEADTPDNFQSRRPNTSFCFLDIRSPGLGDTAMYLCATSRDLGEQFFGPGTRLTVL.

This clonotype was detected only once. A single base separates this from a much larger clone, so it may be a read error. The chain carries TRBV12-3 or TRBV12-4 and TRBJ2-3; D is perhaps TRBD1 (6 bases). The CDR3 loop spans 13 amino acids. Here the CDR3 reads CASSRARGDMQYF. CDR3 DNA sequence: TGTGCCAGCAGTAGAGCCAGGGGAGATATGCAGTATTTT.

For the CDR3, the DNA is TGTGCCAGCAGTTTCGGGGGGACCACAGATACGCAGTATTTT. Protein product: CASSFGGTTDTQYF. The chain employs TRBV6-6 and TRBJ2-3; 7 bases are shared with TRBD2. The length of the CDR3 is 14 residues. The germline CDR1 and CDR2 sequences are MNHNY and SVGAGI (reference sequence). Trimming took 4 bases from V and 2 from J; bases not matched to a gene: 3.